This T cell receptor (beta chain) is from a study of T cell changes during pregnancy in multiple sclerosis. Germline V gene data show CDR1 as LNHNV and CDR2 as YYDKDF (reference sequence). The CDR3 extends over 18 amino acids. Trimming at V came to 1 base and at J to 1 base, leaving 8 bases not matched to a gene. Sequenced by immunoSEQ multiplex PCR; TCRdb stores in-frame clones only, minus some. Counted here are approximately 100,000 clones, 91% occurring once; the ten biggest clones make up about 3%. The rearrangement uses TRBV15 and TRBJ2-3; 10 nucleotides line up with TRBD2. This specimen consisted of peripheral blood, obtained after pregnancy. The TCR sequence derives from a female donor with multiple sclerosis, enrolled in a pregnancy study. CDR3 protein: CATSRGVAGGLGTDTQYF. CDR3 coding DNA: TGTGCCACCAGCAGAGGGGTAGCGGGGGGCCTGGGCACAGATACGCAGTATTTT.